These 30 T cell receptor beta chains originate from one sample sequenced in a study of T cell responses to AZD1222 COVID-19 vaccine. Using immunoSEQ multiplex PCR, the repertoire was profiled, and TCRdb retains in-frame clones only, with some absent. The sample lists 90,000 to 150,000 clones, 70% to 90% occurring once. Material: peripheral blood, obtained 28 days after the second AZD1222 dose. These receptors were obtained from an adult who received the AZD1222 COVID-19 vaccine.

The chain combines TRBV3-1 (or the pseudogene TRBV3-2) with TRBJ1-1; tentatively, D is TRBD1 (5 bases). The germline V gene has CDR1 LGHDT and CDR2 YNNKEL (reference sequence). V was cut by 3 bases and J by 4 bases, with 6 bases left in between. This CDR3 contains 12 residues. The DNA for the CDR3 is TGTGCCAGCAGCCACCAGGGCACTGAAGCTTTCTTT. Protein: CASSHQGTEAFF.

This chain connects TRBV18 to TRBJ2-5; 9 bases agree with TRBD2. The CDR3 runs 15 residues. V gave up 3 bases and J gave up 2 bases; unmatched junction bases: 4. Germline V gene lookup returns CDR1 KGHSH and CDR2 LQKENI. The CDR3 nucleotides read TGTGCCAGCTCACCGGGAGCGGGGGGACAAGAGACCCAGTACTTC. It codes for CASSPGAGGQETQYF.

This clone has only one observation. The chain has TRBV28 and TRBJ2-7; 9 bases are a match to TRBD1. This CDR3 region has 15 residues. The junction had 10 bases not matched to a gene; V was cut back by 4 bases and J by 6 bases. Germline CDR1 is MDHEN and CDR2 is SYDVKM. The CDR3 DNA is TGTGCCAGCAGTTACCACAGGGGGCGAATGAGCGAGCAGTACTTC. Translated, it gives CASSYHRGRMSEQYF.

The chain joins TRBV5-1 to TRBJ2-3; no reliable D call. The length of the CDR3 is 12 residues. In germline, CDR1 is SGHRS, CDR2 YFSETQ. V shed 4 bases and J shed 4 bases, with 7 bases lying between them. Written as DNA, the CDR3 is TGCGCCAGCAGCCTAGGGTCAGATACGCAGTATTTT. It is translated as CASSLGSDTQYF.

V is TRBV19 and J is TRBJ2-7; 7 positions match TRBD2. Germline lookup yields CDR1 LNHDA and CDR2 SQIVND (reference sequence). CDR3 length equals 13 residues. The ends lost 4 bases at V and 5 bases at J; junction bases unmatched: 5. CDR3 in amino acids: CASSRSGANEQYF. The CDR3 nucleotides are TGTGCCAGTAGTAGGAGCGGGGCGAACGAGCAGTACTTC.

CDR3 DNA sequence: TGTGCCACGAGGGATGGCTACACCTTC. Its translation: CATRDGYTF. J is TRBJ1-2 and V is TRBV5-6; no definite D call. The ends were cut back, 9 bases at V and 6 bases at J, with 6 bases in the middle. This CDR3 contains 9 residues. CDR1 and CDR2 from the germline V gene are SGHDT and YYEEEE.

V usage is TRBV13 and J usage is TRBJ1-2; D remains unclear. The CDR3 is 14 residues long. V was shortened by 4 bases and J by 0 bases, with 9 bases between the two germline ends. Germline V gene sequence: CDR1 PRHDT, CDR2 FYEKMQ (reference sequence). The CDR3 reads CASSSDSTNYGYTF. CDR3 coding DNA: TGTGCCAGCAGCTCAGACTCAACTAACTATGGCTACACCTTC. Full variable domain (rest looked up from reference TRBV13 and TRBJ1-2): AAGVIQSPRHLIKEKRETATLKCYPIPRHDTVYWYQQGPGQDPQFLISFYEKMQSDKGSIPDRFSAQQFSDYHSELNMSSLELGDSALYFCASSSDSTNYGYTFGSGTRLTVV.

This chain connects TRBV19 to TRBJ1-4; 7 bases fit TRBD1. The J segment lost 3 bases and the V segment lost 8 bases, leaving 9 bases of the junction unmatched. This CDR3 is 15 amino acids long. Germline V gene sequence: CDR1 LNHDA, CDR2 SQIVND (reference sequence). CDR3 DNA: TGTGCCAGTCGGCACAGGGGTCGGGCTAATGAAAAACTGTTTTTT. Protein: CASRHRGRANEKLFF. The full variable domain, completed using reference TRBV19 and TRBJ1-4, is DGGITQSPKYLFRKEGQNVTLSCEQNLNHDAMYWYRQDPGQGLRLIYYSQIVNDFQKGDIAEGYSVSREKKESFPLTVTSAQKNPTAFYLCASRHRGRANEKLFFGSGTQLSVL.

With regard to this clone: The same CDR3 is also encoded by other DNA sequences in this sample. This chain connects TRBV5-1 to TRBJ2-7; no firm D call. Per the germline V gene, CDR1 is SGHRS and CDR2 is YFSETQ. CDR3 length: 11 residues. Trimming took 0 bases from V and 5 from J, leaving 3 bases between them. DNA for the CDR3: TGCGCCAGCAGCTTGGGGAACGAGCAGTACTTC. Translation gives CASSLGNEQYF.

The rearrangement joins TRBV5-1 to TRBJ1-6; D remains ambiguous. V was trimmed by 4 bases and J by 2 bases, leaving 16 bases between them. Germline V gene lookup returns CDR1 SGHRS and CDR2 YFSETQ. The CDR3 has 17 residues. The CDR3 DNA is TGCGCCAGCAGCCTGGGGTCCTCGAGCACCTATAATTCACCCCTCCACTTT. It is translated as CASSLGSSSTYNSPLHF.

The chain couples TRBV9 to TRBJ2-5; D is perhaps TRBD2 (6 bases). Per the germline V gene, CDR1 is SGDLS and CDR2 is YYNGEE. V lost 0 bases, J lost 5 bases, and 14 bases lay in between. The CDR3 length is 15 residues. The CDR3: CASSVAGGPEETQYF. In nucleotides, the CDR3 is TGTGCCAGCAGCGTAGCCGGGGGACCCGAGGAGACCCAGTACTTC.

The CDR3 DNA reads as TGTGCCAGCAGCTTAGACAGTAGCTACAATGAGCAGTTCTTC. It encodes CASSLDSSYNEQFF. This chain links TRBV11-3 with TRBJ2-1; no clear D gene. V dropped 0 bases and J dropped 3 bases, with 6 bases sitting between them. The CDR3 runs to 14 residues. Germline V gene lookup returns CDR1 SGHNT and CDR2 YENEEA.

The rearrangement joins TRBV24-1 to TRBJ1-1, with 7 positions matching TRBD1. The V segment lost 7 bases and the J segment 1 base; nucleotides outside the gene matches: 11. The CDR3 consists of 16 residues. Germline lookup yields CDR1 KGHDR and CDR2 SFDVKD. The CDR3 region has the DNA TGTGCCACCAGGAGTAGGGACAGTAAAAGGAACACTGAAGCTTTCTTT. Translating it yields CATRSRDSKRNTEAFF.

The J gene is TRBJ2-2, the V gene TRBV4-1; D not certain. The length of the CDR3 is 15 residues. The V end lost 1 base, the J end lost 1 base, and 7 bases lay between the germline ends. Per germline, CDR1 MGHRA and CDR2 YSYEKL. CDR3 bases: TGCGCCAGCAGCCAAGCCCGCAGGAACACCGGGGAGCTGTTTTTT. Protein: CASSQARRNTGELFF.

The chain recombines TRBV12-3 or TRBV12-4 with TRBJ1-1, with D hard to call. The CDR3 spans 13 residues. V was shortened by 7 bases and J by 5 bases, with 14 bases between the two germline ends. CDR3 region: CASTSFGKTEAFF. The CDR3 DNA sequence: TGTGCCAGCACCAGTTTTGGGAAGACTGAAGCTTTCTTT.

V usage is TRBV7-8 and J usage is TRBJ2-7, with 12 bases identical to TRBD2. The J segment lost 2 bases and the V segment lost 5 bases, leaving 4 bases of the junction unmatched. Germline lookup yields CDR1 SGHVS and CDR2 FQNEAQ. This CDR3 contains 15 residues. As DNA, the CDR3 is TGTGCCAGCAGCCTCCGGACTAGCGGGACCTACGAGCAGTACTTC. It specifies CASSLRTSGTYEQYF.

The chain has TRBV5-1 and TRBJ1-3; D uncertain. The CDR3 has 14 residues. Germline V lookup: CDR1 SGHRS, CDR2 YFSETQ. V lost 0 bases and J lost 4, with 8 bases in between. The DNA for the CDR3 is TGCGCCAGCAGCTTGGTGTTTAACGGAAACACCATATATTTT. Translating gives CASSLVFNGNTIYF.

The rearrangement uses TRBV18 and TRBJ2-7, with TRBD1 matching over 8 bases. The CDR3 is 12 residues long. In germline, CDR1 is KGHSH, CDR2 LQKENI. V dropped 6 bases and J dropped 9; count of bases not matched to a gene: 7. In DNA, the CDR3 is TGTGCCAGCTCCCGTGGACAGGGCGGGCAGTACTTC. Translating it yields CASSRGQGGQYF.

With respect to this clone: The DNA is left out, because the CDR3 cannot be placed on it with certainty; the CDR3 is given as TCRdb lists it. The genes are TRBV21-1 and TRBJ2-1; TRBD2 reflects the table's D call only, with no check against the DNA. TRBV21-1 is a pseudogene. Including both end residues, the CDR3 is 16 amino acids long. This CDR3 reads CASSKWGRGTYNEQFF.

The gene calls are TRBV7-2 and TRBJ2-3, with D unclear. The CDR3 consists of 13 residues. V lost 5 bases and J lost 7, with 13 bases in between. Germline V gives CDR1 SGHTA, CDR2 FQGNSA. The CDR3 reads CASSSQGLNTQYF. The DNA for the CDR3 is TGTGCCAGCAGCAGCCAAGGCCTTAATACGCAGTATTTT.

The rearrangement joins TRBV19 to TRBJ1-2, with unresolved D. Between the trimmed V and J ends, which lost 3 bases and 4 bases, there was a span of 9 bases. Per germline, CDR1 LNHDA and CDR2 SQIVND (reference sequence). The CDR3 length is 13 residues. Here the CDR3 reads CASSMSGLYGYTF. CDR3 in DNA: TGTGCCAGTAGTATGTCCGGCCTCTATGGCTACACCTTC.

The chain recombines TRBV5-4 with TRBJ1-1, with 7 bases identical to TRBD1. Germline CDR1 and CDR2: SGHNT and YYREEE (reference sequence). V was pared by 2 bases and J by 5 bases, with 6 bases of the junction left unmatched. The CDR3 is 14 amino acids. This chain's CDR3 is CASSLYRGPTEAFF. The CDR3 DNA sequence: TGTGCCAGCAGCTTATATAGGGGGCCTACTGAAGCTTTCTTT. Full variable domain (missing parts from reference TRBV5-4 and TRBJ1-1): ETGVTQSPTHLIKTRGQQVTLRCSSQSGHNTVSWYQQALGQGPQFIFQYYREEENGRGNFPPRFSGLQFPNYSSELNVNALELDDSALYLCASSLYRGPTEAFFGQGTRLTVV.

This chain joins TRBV5-1 and TRBJ1-1; D remains unclear. In germline, CDR1 is SGHRS, CDR2 YFSETQ. V gave up 3 bases and J gave up 1 base, with 10 bases separating them. The CDR3 contains 14 residues. The CDR3 DNA follows: TGCGCCAGCAGCTACACGGACCCGAACACTGAAGCTTTCTTT. The encoded protein is CASSYTDPNTEAFF.

The chain is built from TRBV5-1 and TRBJ2-5; D gene uncertain. This CDR3 has 13 amino acids. Trimming removed 3 bases from V and 5 bases from J, with 11 bases in between. Per germline, CDR1 SGHRS and CDR2 YFSETQ. The CDR3, as DNA: TGCGCCAGCAGCTCGACCTTCCAGGAGACCCAGTACTTC. Residues: CASSSTFQETQYF.

This chain links TRBV5-1 with TRBJ1-3; 12 nucleotides line up with TRBD1. J lost 3 bases, V lost 4 bases, and 14 bases had no gene match. From germline, CDR1 is SGHRS and CDR2 YFSETQ. The CDR3 loop spans 19 amino acids. CDR3 nucleotide sequence: TGCGCCAGCAGCGGGGGACAGGGGGCAGCAAGCGTCTTTGGAAACACCATATATTTT. The encoded protein is CASSGGQGAASVFGNTIYF.

The chain recombines TRBV6-5 with TRBJ2-3, with a weak D call TRBD1 (6 bases). There are 13 residues in the CDR3. V was cut by 2 bases and J by 6 bases, with 9 bases left in between. Germline CDR1 is MNHEY and CDR2 is SVGAGI. As DNA, the CDR3 is TGTGCCAGCAGTTACAGGGGGTGGGATACGCAGTATTTT. As protein: CASSYRGWDTQYF.

This chain links TRBV6-2 or TRBV6-3 with TRBJ1-2; the match to TRBD1 covers 9 bases. Germline V gives CDR1 MNHEY, CDR2 SVGEGT. Trimming removed 5 bases from V and 5 bases from J; junction bases left unmatched: 3. The CDR3 length is 13 residues. CDR3 in amino acids: CASSAGQGYGYTF. The CDR3 DNA reads TGTGCCAGCAGTGCCGGACAGGGGTATGGCTACACCTTC.

J is TRBJ2-2 and V is TRBV30, with 8 bases that match TRBD1. The V gene's germline CDR1 is GTSNPN and CDR2 SVGIG (reference sequence). The junction had 10 bases not matched to a gene; V was cut back by 5 bases and J by 5 bases. The CDR3 consists of 15 residues. The CDR3 region is CAWFFRGLGTGELFF. The CDR3 region has the DNA TGTGCCTGGTTTTTCAGGGGGCTAGGAACCGGGGAGCTGTTTTTT.

The chain recombines TRBV7-9 with TRBJ2-6; D is unclear. Trimming stripped 1 base from V and 1 base from J, with 11 bases between. The CDR3 is 17 amino acids. Germline V CDR1 and CDR2: SEHNR, FQNEAQ (reference sequence). The CDR3 region is CASSLGTGHSGANVLTF. The CDR3, as DNA: TGTGCCAGCAGCTTAGGGACGGGTCATTCTGGGGCCAACGTCCTGACTTTC.

V and J are TRBV18 and TRBJ1-1; D remains ambiguous. This CDR3 comprises 16 residues. Germline loops: CDR1 KGHSH, CDR2 LQKENI. V lost 4 bases and J 0 bases, leaving 15 bases between the germline ends. The CDR3 DNA reads TGTGCCAGCTCACTTCGCGGGTACGACATGAACACTGAAGCTTTCTTT. It codes for CASSLRGYDMNTEAFF.